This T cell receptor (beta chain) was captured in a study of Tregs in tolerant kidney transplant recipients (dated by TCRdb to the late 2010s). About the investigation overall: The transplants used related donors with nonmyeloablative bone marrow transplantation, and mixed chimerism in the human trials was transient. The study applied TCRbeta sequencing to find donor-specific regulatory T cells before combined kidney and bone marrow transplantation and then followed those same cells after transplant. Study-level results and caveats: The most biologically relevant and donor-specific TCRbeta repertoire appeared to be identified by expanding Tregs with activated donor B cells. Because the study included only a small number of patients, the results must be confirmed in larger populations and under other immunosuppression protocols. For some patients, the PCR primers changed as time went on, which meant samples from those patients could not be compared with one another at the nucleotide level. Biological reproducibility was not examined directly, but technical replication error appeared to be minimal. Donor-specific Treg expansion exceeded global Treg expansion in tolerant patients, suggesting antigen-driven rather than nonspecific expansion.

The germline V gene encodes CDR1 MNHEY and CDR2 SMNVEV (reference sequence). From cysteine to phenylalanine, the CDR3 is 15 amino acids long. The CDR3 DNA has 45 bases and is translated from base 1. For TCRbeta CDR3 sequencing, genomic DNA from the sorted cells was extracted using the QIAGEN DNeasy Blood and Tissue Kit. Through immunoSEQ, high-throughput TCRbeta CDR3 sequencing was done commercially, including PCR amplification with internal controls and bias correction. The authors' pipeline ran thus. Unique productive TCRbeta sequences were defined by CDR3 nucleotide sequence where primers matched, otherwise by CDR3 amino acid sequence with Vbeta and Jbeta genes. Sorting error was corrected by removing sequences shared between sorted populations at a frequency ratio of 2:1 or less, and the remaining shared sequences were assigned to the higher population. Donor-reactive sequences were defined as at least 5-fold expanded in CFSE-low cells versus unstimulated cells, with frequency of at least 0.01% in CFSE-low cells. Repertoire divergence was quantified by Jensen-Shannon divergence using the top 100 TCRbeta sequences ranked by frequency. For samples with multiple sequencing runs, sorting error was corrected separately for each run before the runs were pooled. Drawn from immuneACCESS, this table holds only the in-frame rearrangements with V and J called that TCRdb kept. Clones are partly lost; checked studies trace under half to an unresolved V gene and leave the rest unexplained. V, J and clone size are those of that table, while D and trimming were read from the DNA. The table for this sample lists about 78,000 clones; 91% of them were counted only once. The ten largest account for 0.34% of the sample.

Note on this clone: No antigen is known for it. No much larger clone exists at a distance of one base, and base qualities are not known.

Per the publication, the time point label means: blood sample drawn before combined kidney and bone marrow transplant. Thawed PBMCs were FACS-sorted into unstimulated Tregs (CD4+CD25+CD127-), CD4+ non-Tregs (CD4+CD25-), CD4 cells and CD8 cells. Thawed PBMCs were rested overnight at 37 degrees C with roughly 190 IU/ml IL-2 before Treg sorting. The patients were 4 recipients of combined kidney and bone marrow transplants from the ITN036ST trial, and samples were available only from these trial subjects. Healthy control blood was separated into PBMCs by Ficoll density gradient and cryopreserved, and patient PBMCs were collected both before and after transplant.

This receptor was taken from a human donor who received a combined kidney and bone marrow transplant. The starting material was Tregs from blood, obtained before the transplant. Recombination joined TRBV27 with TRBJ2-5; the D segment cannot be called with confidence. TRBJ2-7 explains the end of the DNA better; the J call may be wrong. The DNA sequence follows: TGTGCCAGCAGTTTATTTCGCGATCCTACCTACGAGCAGTACTTC. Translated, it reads CASSLFRDPTYEQYF.